This T cell receptor (beta chain) emerged from a study of CD4+ T cells in melanoma (dated by TCRdb to between 2021 and 2023). Study-wide context: The study investigated neoantigen-specific CD4+ T cells in human melanoma.

Donors were patients with melanoma. Comments on this clone: What this receptor recognizes is not known. Nothing much larger sits one base from this clone, and base qualities are not available.

Libraries were made using the immunoSEQ multiplex PCR assay. In its TCRdb copy, this immuneACCESS table keeps in-frame sequences only and misses some clones. Where compared with another copy, unresolved V genes explain less than half of these, and the others have no known cause. The sample data list 50,000 to 60,000 clones, and over 60% of these were observed just once. The ten biggest clones cover roughly 4.5% of the sample. Overall results and qualifications from the work: Neoantigen-specific CD4+ T cells in melanoma were reported to show diverse differentiation states. Neoantigen-specific CD4+ T cells were reported to be correlated with the function of CD8+ T cells, macrophages and B cells.

V is reduced by 6 bases and J by 1 base, leaving a spacing of 7 bases between them. The germline V gene supplies CDR1 SNHLY and CDR2 FYNNEI. Including cysteine and phenylalanine, the CDR3 has 13 amino acids. Here the CDR3 DNA is all that survives: 39 bases in frame from base 1. This clonotype was obtained from a human donor with melanoma. Sequencing used tumor tissue. This receptor chain uses TRBV2 and TRBJ1-5; TRBD1 is possibly the D segment (5 matching bases). The DNA sequence reads TGTGCCAGCAGCCGGACAAGCAATCAGCCCCAGCATTTT. This codes for CASSRTSNQPQHF.